The rows below give T cell receptor beta chains drawn from one sample of a study of cytomegalovirus exposure and HLA in healthy donors. Some clones are missing from TCRdb's copy, which holds only in-frame ones; the method was immunoSEQ multiplex PCR. The data show approximately 100,000 clones, around two thirds seen once. Specimen: PBMCs. The origin of the receptors is a human donor in good health. The CDR3 runs from the conserved cysteine through the conserved F or W. D genes are given only for firm matches. Size is stated for part of the rows, as once, few or many counts, or as a class when the clone is expanded.

j_gene | abundance | v_gene | d_gene | len | CDR3nt | CDR3aa
TRBJ1-2 | . | TRBV5-1 | . | 13 | TGCGCCAGCAGCTTGGTTTTCCTTTCGGGCTACACCTTC | CASSLVFLSGYTF
TRBJ2-1 | . | TRBV30 | TRBD1 | 15 | TGTGCCTGGGGCGAGGGGGCGCGTTCCTACAATGAGCAGTTCTTC | CAWGEGARSYNEQFF
TRBJ2-5 | . | TRBV2 | . | 16 | TGTGCCAGCAGTTACTCAGGCACAGGGAACCAAGAGACCCAGTACTTC | CASSYSGTGNQETQYF
TRBJ1-2 | . | TRBV7-9 | . | 13 | TGTGCCAGCAGCTTGGGCCAGAATTATGGCTACACCTTC | CASSLGQNYGYTF
TRBJ1-1 | . | TRBV15 | TRBD1 | 14 | TGTGCCACCAGCAAACAGGGGGAAGATGATGAAGCTTTCTTT | CATSKQGEDDEAFF
TRBJ1-3 | . | TRBV5-1 | . | 17 | TGCGCCAGCAGCTTGAGTGGCGGGGTCTCCCCCTTCTACACCATATATTTT | CASSLSGGVSPFYTIYF
TRBJ2-7 | . | TRBV5-1 | . | 14 | TGCGCCAGCAGCCAGACAGCCTACTCCTACGAGCAGTACTTC | CASSQTAYSYEQYF
TRBJ1-5 | . | TRBV6-5 | . | 13 | TGTGCCAGCAGGTTGACACGCAATCAGCCCCAGCATTTT | CASRLTRNQPQHF
TRBJ2-2 | . | TRBV28 | . | 15 | TGTGCCAGCAGTAATTACAGGAGGAACACCGGGGAGCTGTTTTTT | CASSNYRRNTGELFF
TRBJ1-1 | few | TRBV5-1 | TRBD1 | 14 | TGCGCCAGCAGCTTTTCTTCAGGGGGCACTGAAGCTTTCTTT | CASSFSSGGTEAFF
TRBJ1-3 | . | TRBV2 | . | 16 | TGTGCCAGCAGTGAGGGGGTCGGGAGGGTTCGAAACACCATATATTTT | CASSEGVGRVRNTIYF
TRBJ1-2 | . | TRBV11-2 | TRBD1 | 14 | TGTGCCAGCCAGCGGACAGGGTTAGAGAATGGCTACACCTTC | CASQRTGLENGYTF
TRBJ2-1 | . | TRBV11-2 | . | 14 | TGTGCCAGCAGCTTAGAGAGTAGCCGCAATGAGCAGTTCTTC | CASSLESSRNEQFF
TRBJ1-1 | few | TRBV2 | TRBD1 | 13 | TGTGCCAGTGCCCTAACAGGGGGCACTGAAGCTTTCTTT | CASALTGGTEAFF
TRBJ2-7 | . | TRBV5-6 | TRBD2 | 13 | TGTGCCAGCAGCTCAGCGGGGGACTACGAGCAGTACTTC | CASSSAGDYEQYF
TRBJ2-7 | . | TRBV6-5 | TRBD2 | 15 | TGTGCCAGCAGTTATACCAGCGGGAGATCGGACGAGCAGTACTTC | CASSYTSGRSDEQYF
TRBJ2-3 | . | TRBV7-3 | . | 15 | TGTGCCAGCAGCTTAACTAGCCGGAGCACAGATACGCAGTATTTT | CASSLTSRSTDTQYF
TRBJ2-2 | . | TRBV5-4 | TRBD1 | 15 | TGTGCCAGCAGCTGGGGGGGACAGGGAGCCGGGGAGCTGTTTTTT | CASSWGGQGAGELFF